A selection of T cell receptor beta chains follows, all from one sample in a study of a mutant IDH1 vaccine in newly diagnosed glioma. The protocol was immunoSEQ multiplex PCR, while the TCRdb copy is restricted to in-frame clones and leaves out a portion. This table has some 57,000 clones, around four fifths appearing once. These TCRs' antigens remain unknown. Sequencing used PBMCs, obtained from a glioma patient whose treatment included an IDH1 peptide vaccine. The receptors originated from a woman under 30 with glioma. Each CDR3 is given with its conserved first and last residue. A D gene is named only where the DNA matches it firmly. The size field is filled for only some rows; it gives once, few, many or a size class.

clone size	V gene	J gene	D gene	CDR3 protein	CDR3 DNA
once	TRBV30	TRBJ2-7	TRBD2	CAWKNDGLAKYEQYF	TGTGCCTGGAAGAATGATGGACTAGCGAAGTACGAGCAGTACTTC
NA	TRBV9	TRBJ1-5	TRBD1	CASSAGTGGYSNQPQHF	TGTGCCAGCAGCGCCGGGACAGGGGGTTATAGCAATCAGCCCCAGCATTTT
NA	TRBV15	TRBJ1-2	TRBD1	CATRGYRGQGYGYTF	TGTGCCACCAGGGGGTATCGGGGACAGGGGTATGGCTACACCTTC
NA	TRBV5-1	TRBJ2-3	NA	CASSRGTKVDTQYF	TGCGCCAGCAGCAGGGGGACTAAGGTCGATACGCAGTATTTT
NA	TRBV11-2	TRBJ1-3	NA	CASSHSPGGMGNTIYF	TGTGCCAGCAGCCATTCCCCGGGGGGGATGGGAAACACCATATATTTT
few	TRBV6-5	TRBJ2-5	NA	CASSYKGGETQYF	TGTGCCAGCAGTTACAAAGGGGGAGAGACCCAGTACTTC
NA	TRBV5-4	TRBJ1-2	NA	CASSWAPGLANYGYTF	TGTGCCAGCAGCTGGGCCCCCGGGTTAGCTAACTATGGCTACACCTTC
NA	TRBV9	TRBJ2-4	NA	CASSPRASANIQYF	TGTGCCAGCAGCCCCCGGGCTTCCGCGAACATTCAGTACTTC
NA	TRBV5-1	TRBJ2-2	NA	CASSLEEELFF	TGCGCCAGCAGCTTGGAGGAGGAGCTGTTTTTT
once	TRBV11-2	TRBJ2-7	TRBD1	CASNKPGQNYEQYF	TGTGCCAGCAACAAGCCGGGACAGAACTACGAGCAGTACTTC
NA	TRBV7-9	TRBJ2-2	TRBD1	CASSHSGGSGTGELFF	TGTGCCAGCAGCCACTCAGGGGGCTCGGGCACCGGGGAGCTGTTTTTT
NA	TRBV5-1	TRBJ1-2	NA	CASSGMAGNTNGYTF	TGCGCCAGCAGCGGGATGGCAGGGAACACAAATGGCTACACCTTC
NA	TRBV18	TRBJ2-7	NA	CASSPQGIRGYEQYF	TGTGCCAGCTCACCACAGGGTATTCGGGGCTACGAGCAGTACTTC
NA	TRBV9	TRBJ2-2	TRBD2	CASSVGEGRNTGELFF	TGTGCCAGCAGCGTAGGGGAGGGGCGGAACACCGGGGAGCTGTTTTTT
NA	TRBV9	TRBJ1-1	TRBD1	CASSPRTGGRAEAFF	TGTGCCAGCAGTCCACGGACAGGGGGCCGCGCTGAAGCTTTCTTT
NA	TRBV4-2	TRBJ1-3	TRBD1	CASSQPDRAFGNTIYF	TGTGCCAGCAGCCAACCCGACAGGGCATTTGGAAACACCATATATTTT
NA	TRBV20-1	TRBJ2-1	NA	CSASRSNEQFF	TGCAGTGCTAGTCGGTCTAACGAGCAGTTCTTC
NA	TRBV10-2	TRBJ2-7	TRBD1	CASSPVGQAEQYF	TGCGCCAGCAGTCCTGTTGGACAGGCGGAGCAGTACTTC
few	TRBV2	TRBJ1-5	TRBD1	CASRGEGQGKNQPQHF	TGTGCCAGCAGAGGGGAAGGACAGGGAAAAAATCAGCCCCAGCATTTT
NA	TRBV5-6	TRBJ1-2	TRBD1	CASSRIRGRKKDGGYTF	TGTGCCAGCAGCCGAATCAGGGGGCGCAAGAAAGACGGCGGCTACACCTTC
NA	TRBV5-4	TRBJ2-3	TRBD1	CASSYSDRAGDTQYF	TGTGCCAGCAGCTATTCGGACAGGGCTGGAGATACGCAGTATTTT
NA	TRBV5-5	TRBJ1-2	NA	CASSLLSASYGYTF	TGTGCCAGCAGCTTGCTCTCAGCCAGCTATGGCTACACCTTC
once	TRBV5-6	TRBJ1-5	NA	CASSPGGVRGYQPQHF	TGTGCCAGCAGCCCTGGGGGTGTGAGGGGGTATCAGCCCCAGCATTTT
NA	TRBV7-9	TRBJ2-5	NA	CASSAGGGARRETQYF	TGTGCCAGCAGCGCCGGAGGGGGGGCCCGGAGAGAGACCCAGTACTTC
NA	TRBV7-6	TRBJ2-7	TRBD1	CASSLTGDYSEQYF	TGTGCCAGCAGTTTGACAGGGGATTATTCCGAGCAGTACTTC
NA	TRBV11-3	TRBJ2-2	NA	CASSRRNTGELFF	TGTGCCAGCAGCCGGCGAAACACCGGGGAGCTGTTTTTT
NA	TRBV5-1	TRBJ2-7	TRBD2	CASSLGVAGDGYEQYF	TGCGCCAGCAGCTTGGGAGTAGCGGGAGATGGGTACGAGCAGTACTTC
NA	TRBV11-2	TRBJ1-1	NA	CASSLFVGTEAFF	TGTGCCAGCAGCCTATTCGTCGGCACTGAAGCTTTCTTT
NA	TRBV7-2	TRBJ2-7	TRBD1	CASSLAAGGTYEQYF	TGTGCCAGCAGCTTAGCCGCAGGGGGAACCTACGAGCAGTACTTC
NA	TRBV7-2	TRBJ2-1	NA	CASSLVSGEQFF	TGTGCCAGCAGCTTAGTGTCCGGAGAGCAGTTCTTC
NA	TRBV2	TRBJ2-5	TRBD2	CASSESRGGRETQYF	TGTGCCAGCAGTGAAAGTCGGGGGGGCCGGGAGACCCAGTACTTC
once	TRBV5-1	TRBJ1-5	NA	CASSWGDSFSNQPQHF	TGCGCCAGCAGCTGGGGAGACAGTTTTAGCAATCAGCCCCAGCATTTT
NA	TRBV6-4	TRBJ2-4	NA	CASSDSVGRAFPRRRGNIQYF	TGTGCCAGCAGTGACTCGGTCGGCAGGGCATTTCCAAGGAGGCGCGGAAACATTCAGTACTTC
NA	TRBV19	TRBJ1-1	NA	CASRHRGQNTEAFF	TGTGCCAGTAGGCACCGGGGCCAGAACACTGAAGCTTTCTTT
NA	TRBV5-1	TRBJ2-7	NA	CASSLVGFSYEQYF	TGCGCCAGCAGCTTGGTAGGATTTTCCTACGAGCAGTACTTC
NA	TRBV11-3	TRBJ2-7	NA	CASSSAEGQYF	TGTGCCAGCAGCTCGGCAGAGGGCCAGTACTTC
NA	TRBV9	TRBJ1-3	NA	CASSPPSGNSGNTIYF	TGTGCCAGCAGCCCTCCCTCAGGGAACTCTGGAAACACCATATATTTT
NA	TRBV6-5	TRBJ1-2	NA	CASSYRGGSGYTF	TGTGCCAGCAGTTACCGGGGGGGGAGCGGCTACACCTTC
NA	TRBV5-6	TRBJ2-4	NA	CASSLAGAKNIQYF	TGTGCCAGCAGCTTGGCAGGGGCCAAAAACATTCAGTACTTC
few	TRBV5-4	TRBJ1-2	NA	CASSFDRGYTF	TGTGCCAGCAGCTTCGACAGAGGCTACACCTTC
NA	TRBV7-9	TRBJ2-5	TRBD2	CASSKIAGETQYF	TGTGCCAGCAGCAAGATAGCGGGGGAGACCCAGTACTTC
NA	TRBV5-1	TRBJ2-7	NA	CASSTSDPFLNEQYF	TGCGCCAGCAGCACTTCTGACCCCTTCCTCAACGAGCAGTACTTC
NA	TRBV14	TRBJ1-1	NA	CASSPGQRNTEAFF	TGTGCCAGCAGCCCCGGACAGAGGAACACTGAAGCTTTCTTT